This entry lists 30 T cell receptor beta chains sequenced from one sample in a study of cytomegalovirus exposure and HLA in healthy donors. The primer mix had 60 Vbeta and 13 Jbeta primers. Sequencing used immunoSEQ multiplex PCR; TCRdb keeps in-frame clones, though not all of them. This table has 130,000 or so clones, less than 10% appearing once. Sequenced material: PBMCs. All receptors derive from a woman between 35 and 50 years old in good health and CMV-seropositive.

This clone turned up a few times. The genes are TRBV30 and TRBJ2-1; D may be TRBD1 (5 bases). Germline assignment: CDR1 GTSNPN and CDR2 SVGIG (reference sequence). V was pared by 4 bases and J by 4 bases, with 11 bases between. This CDR3 has 13 amino acids. The CDR3 DNA reads as TGTGCCTGGAAATACAGGAGTTACAATGAGCAGTTCTTC. The encoded protein is CAWKYRSYNEQFF.

This clone showed up just a few times. The rearrangement uses TRBV7-7 and TRBJ2-3, with D possibly TRBD1 on 6 matching bases. This CDR3 contains 14 residues. Trimming took 5 bases from V and 1 from J, leaving 10 bases between them. CDR1 and CDR2 from the germline V gene are SSHAT and FNYEAQ (reference sequence). DNA of the CDR3: TGTGCCAGCAGCCCAGGGGTAGGCACAGATACGCAGTATTTT. Translating gives CASSPGVGTDTQYF. The full variable domain, completed using reference TRBV7-7 and TRBJ2-3, is GAGVSQSPRYKVTKRGQDVTLRCDPISSHATLYWYQQALGQGPEFLTYFNYEAQPDKSGLPSDRFSAERPEGSISTLTIQRTEQRDSAMYRCASSPGVGTDTQYFGPGTRLTVL.

In its sample, this clone was seen a few times. The chain combines TRBV18 with TRBJ2-7; 7 positions agree with TRBD1. CDR1 and CDR2 (germline): KGHSH, LQKENI. CDR3 size: 14 residues. The ends lost 2 bases at V and 4 bases at J; junction bases unmatched: 5. The CDR3 coding sequence is TGTGCCAGCTCACCAGCAGCAGGGGGTTACGAGCAGTACTTC. Protein: CASSPAAGGYEQYF.

The rearrangement joins TRBV2 to TRBJ2-7; 7 bases map to TRBD1. The ends lost 6 bases at V and 2 bases at J; junction bases unmatched: 7. From germline, CDR1 is SNHLY and CDR2 FYNNEI. The CDR3 totals 14 residues. This CDR3 reads CASSGQVLPYEQYF. CDR3 bases: TGTGCCAGCAGCGGACAGGTTCTCCCCTACGAGCAGTACTTC.

This rearrangement joins TRBV2 to TRBJ2-7; tentative D call: TRBD1 (5 bases). The CDR3 spans 12 residues. CDR1 and CDR2 (germline): SNHLY, FYNNEI. Trimming shortened V by 7 bases and J by 0 bases, and 7 bases separated the two germline ends. The chain's CDR3 is CASMDNSYEQYF. Written as DNA, the CDR3 is TGTGCCAGCATGGACAACTCCTACGAGCAGTACTTC.

This clone has a handful of counts. The chain links TRBV6-5 to TRBJ1-1; D remains unclear. The CDR3 contains 11 residues. Trimming left V 5 bases short and J 11 bases short, with 12 bases between. Germline V CDR1 and CDR2: MNHEY, SVGAGI. This CDR3 reads CASSMGRRAFF. Here the CDR3 DNA reads TGTGCCAGCAGTATGGGCAGACGGGCTTTCTTT.

This clone was seen a handful of times. The chain has TRBV5-8 and TRBJ2-4, with D possibly being TRBD1 (6 bases). Germline CDR1 SGHTS, CDR2 YDEGEE. Trimming pared 5 bases from V and 8 bases from J, leaving 14 bases between. The CDR3 has 13 residues. CDR3: CASRQGRWDIQYF. In nucleotides, the CDR3 is TGTGCCAGCAGACAGGGTAGATGGGACATTCAGTACTTC. The variable domain in full, completed from reference TRBV5-8 and TRBJ2-4, reads EAGVTQSPTHLIKTRGQQATLRCSPISGHTSVYWYQQALGLGLQFLLWYDEGEERNRGNFPPRFSGRQFPNYSSELNVNALELEDSALYLCASRQGRWDIQYFGAGTRLSVL.

The chain joins TRBV2 to TRBJ2-6; 7 bases are a match to TRBD1. V dropped 6 bases and J dropped 2; count of bases not matched to a gene: 16. Per germline, CDR1 SNHLY and CDR2 FYNNEI. The CDR3 totals 19 residues. For the CDR3, the DNA is TGTGCCAGCAGAAAAAGACAGGGCGAACTCGAAACTGGGGCCAACGTCCTGACTTTC. Translating it yields CASRKRQGELETGANVLTF.

This clone was seen many times. The genes are TRBV5-1 and TRBJ2-1; 9 positions agree with TRBD2. This CDR3 spans 15 amino acids. Per the germline V gene, CDR1 is SGHRS and CDR2 is YFSETQ. V lost 4 bases to trimming and J lost 5 bases; unmatched junction nucleotides: 7. This CDR3 reads CASSNTGLADNEQFF. The CDR3 DNA is TGCGCCAGCAGCAATACGGGACTAGCAGACAATGAGCAGTTCTTC.

This clone turned up a few times. The chain carries TRBV7-3 and TRBJ2-7, with 11 bases that match TRBD2. Germline CDR1 is SGHTA and CDR2 is FQGTGA. J lost 2 bases, V lost 3 bases, and 3 bases had no gene match. CDR3 length equals 15 residues. The CDR3 DNA sequence: TGTGCCAGCAGCTTCCTAGCGGGGGGTCCCTACGAGCAGTACTTC. Translating gives CASSFLAGGPYEQYF.

The chain combines TRBV9 with TRBJ2-7; tentative D call: TRBD2 (5 bases). CDR3 length: 14 amino acids. The ends were cut back, 1 base at V and 0 bases at J, with 8 bases in the middle. Looked up from germline, CDR1 is SGDLS and CDR2 is YYNGEE. The CDR3 spells CASSVTAGSYEQYF. The CDR3 nucleotides are TGTGCCAGCAGCGTAACGGCGGGCTCCTACGAGCAGTACTTC.

The sample holds a few counts of this clone. This chain joins TRBV5-4 and TRBJ1-4, with 8 bases lining up with TRBD1. The CDR3 totals 17 residues. V gave up 4 bases and J gave up 5 bases; unmatched junction bases: 13. The germline CDR1 and CDR2 sequences are SGHNT and YYREEE (reference sequence). The CDR3 DNA sequence: TGTGCCAGCAGCCAAATGAGGGACAGGACAGGGAATGAAAAACTGTTTTTT. Translated, it gives CASSQMRDRTGNEKLFF.

This chain connects TRBV12-5 to TRBJ1-1; 8 positions match TRBD1. CDR1 LGHNT and CDR2 FRNRAP come from the germline V gene. This CDR3 region has 17 residues. The junction had 12 bases not matched to a gene; V was cut back by 1 base and J by 5 bases. CDR3: CASGLAEVRGRGTEAFF. The DNA of the CDR3 is TGTGCTAGTGGTTTGGCGGAGGTCAGGGGGCGAGGGACTGAAGCTTTCTTT.

The chain recombines TRBV7-9 with TRBJ1-4; 7 positions match TRBD1. CDR1 and CDR2 from the germline V gene are SEHNR and FQNEAQ (reference sequence). After removal of 1 base from V and 8 bases from J, the junction contained 7 bases not matched to a gene. The CDR3 is 15 amino acids. The CDR3 sequence is CASSLVGQVGEKLFF. CDR3 nucleotides: TGTGCCAGCAGCTTAGTAGGACAGGTTGGCGAAAAACTGTTTTTT. Variable domain in full (rest from reference TRBV7-9 and TRBJ1-4): DTGVSQNPRHKITKRGQNVTFRCDPISEHNRLYWYRQTLGQGPEFLTYFQNEAQLEKSRLLSDRFSAERPKGSFSTLEIQRTEQGDSAMYLCASSLVGQVGEKLFFGSGTQLSVL.

This clone came up a few times. For the CDR3, the DNA is TGTGCCAGCAGCTTCAGGGAAACTGAAGCTTTCTTT. Translation: CASSFRETEAFF. The chain joins TRBV7-2 to TRBJ1-1; D may be TRBD1 (5 bases). The V gene's germline CDR1 is SGHTA and CDR2 FQGNSA. The CDR3 consists of 12 residues. V lost 3 bases and J 5 bases, leaving 7 bases between the germline ends.

There are a few counts of this clone. The rearrangement links TRBV10-3 to TRBJ1-6; 9 bases agree with TRBD1. J was trimmed by 10 bases and V by 11 bases; bases with no gene match: 9. Germline V gene sequence: CDR1 ENHRY, CDR2 SYGVKD. This CDR3 has 13 amino acids. As DNA, the CDR3 is TGTGCCGTGGGGGGGACAGGGCCCTCACCCCTCCACTTT. Protein: CAVGGTGPSPLHF.

This clone occurred a few times. This chain joins TRBV7-9 and TRBJ1-3; D gene unclear. The germline V and J ends were trimmed by 1 base and 0 bases, with 13 bases remaining between them. The V gene's germline CDR1 is SEHNR and CDR2 FQNEAQ (reference sequence). The CDR3 runs 17 residues. For the CDR3, the DNA is TGTGCCAGCAGCTTAGGATTGTCGGGATTCTCTGGAAACACCATATATTTT. It yields the protein CASSLGLSGFSGNTIYF.

The chain uses TRBV25-1 and TRBJ1-1; TRBD1 matches 10 bases. There are 15 residues in the CDR3. Looked up from germline, CDR1 is MGHDK and CDR2 is SYGVNS. J lost 7 bases, V lost 3 bases, and 8 bases had no gene match. The CDR3 DNA follows: TGTGCCAGCAGTGACCCGGGACAGGGGACCGATGAAGCTTTCTTT. This gives the protein CASSDPGQGTDEAFF.

This chain uses TRBV11-2 with TRBJ1-1; 8 bases align to TRBD1. CDR3 length: 13 amino acids. The junction had 3 bases not matched to a gene; V was cut back by 6 bases and J by 3 bases. The V gene's germline CDR1 is SGHAT and CDR2 FQNNGV. The CDR3 loop reads CASSSQGDTEAFF. DNA of the CDR3: TGTGCCAGCAGTTCACAGGGGGACACTGAAGCTTTCTTT. The full variable domain, in which reference TRBV11-2 and TRBJ1-1 provide the parts outside the CDR3, is EAGVAQSPRYKIIEKRQSVAFWCNPISGHATLYWYQQILGQGPKLLIQFQNNGVVDDSQLPKDRFSAERLKGVDSTLKIQPAKLEDSAVYLCASSSQGDTEAFFGQGTRLTVV.

This clone occurred a few times. The genes are TRBV29-1 and TRBJ2-4; D unclear. This CDR3 is 11 amino acids long. Per germline, CDR1 SQVTM and CDR2 ANQGSEA. V was shortened by 5 bases and J by 2 bases, with 4 bases between the two germline ends. CDR3 in DNA: TGCAGCGTTTCAACCAAAAACATTCAGTACTTC. It yields the protein CSVSTKNIQYF.

This clone showed up just a few times. This sequence joins TRBV28 and TRBJ1-2; D unclear. Germline loops: CDR1 MDHEN, CDR2 SYDVKM. The CDR3 runs 14 residues. V was shortened by 2 bases and J by 4 bases, with 11 bases between the two germline ends. CDR3 sequence reads: CASSLGSEPYGYTF. The DNA of the CDR3 is TGTGCCAGCAGTTTAGGCAGTGAACCCTATGGCTACACCTTC.

The chain has TRBV7-8 and TRBJ1-1, with a possible D match to TRBD1 (5 bases). This CDR3 spans 17 amino acids. The V and J ends lost 2 bases and 5 bases respectively, with 21 bases between them. Germline CDR1 and CDR2: SGHVS and FQNEAQ. CDR3 sequence (DNA): TGTGCCAGCAGCTTATTACCTCCGGATCGCGGGGGTACTGAAGCTTTCTTT. Encoded protein: CASSLLPPDRGGTEAFF.

This clone has a handful of counts. The chain is built from TRBV5-1 and TRBJ2-1; 7 bases are shared with TRBD1. After removal of 0 bases from V and 4 bases from J, the junction contained 4 bases not matched to a gene. CDR3 length: 15 residues. Germline lookup yields CDR1 SGHRS and CDR2 YFSETQ. The CDR3 nucleotides read TGCGCCAGCAGCTTGGGTGACAGGGAGTACAATGAGCAGTTCTTC. Translating gives CASSLGDREYNEQFF.

In its sample, this clone was seen a few times. The chain has TRBV7-9 and TRBJ1-2; 11 nucleotides match TRBD1. The CDR3 has 15 residues. Per the germline V gene, CDR1 is SEHNR and CDR2 is FQNEAQ (reference sequence). With 5 bases clipped from V and 4 bases from J, the junction kept 6 bases outside the gene matches. The chain's CDR3 is CASSHGTGGGYGYTF. As DNA, the CDR3 is TGTGCCAGCAGCCATGGGACAGGGGGTGGCTATGGCTACACCTTC.

The chain joins TRBV5-6 to TRBJ2-7; D is possibly TRBD1 (6 bases). CDR1 and CDR2 (germline): SGHDT, YYEEEE. Trimming took 5 bases from V and 6 from J, leaving 15 bases between them. The CDR3 is 13 residues long. The CDR3 sequence: CASRLITGSEQYF. CDR3 DNA: TGTGCCAGCAGGCTCATTACAGGGTCCGAGCAGTACTTC.

V and J are TRBV5-1 and TRBJ2-5, with D maybe TRBD2 (7 bases). There are 14 residues in the CDR3. The V end lost 2 bases, the J end lost 4 bases, and 12 bases lay between the germline ends. The germline V gene has CDR1 SGHRS and CDR2 YFSETQ. The CDR3 DNA reads as TGCGCCAGCAGCTTTGGGGGGGGCGGAGAGACCCAGTACTTC. It encodes CASSFGGGGETQYF.

As regards this clone: The same CDR3 arises from other DNA sequences in this sample as well. The chain recombines TRBV2 with TRBJ1-2, with D tentatively TRBD1 (5 bases). Germline CDR1 is SNHLY and CDR2 is FYNNEI. Trimming removed 3 bases from V and 7 bases from J, with 12 bases in between. The CDR3 consists of 13 residues. The CDR3 is CASSDGQGTGYTF. CDR3 sequence (DNA): TGTGCCAGCAGTGACGGTCAGGGAACTGGCTACACCTTC.

J is TRBJ2-3 and V is TRBV6-4; 10 nucleotides agree with TRBD2. V was pared by 2 bases and J by 2 bases, with 4 bases of the junction left unmatched. The germline CDR1 and CDR2 sequences are MRHNA and SNTAGT. The CDR3 runs to 16 residues. CDR3 sequence reads: CASSDRAGGPTDTQYF. In DNA, the CDR3 is TGTGCCAGCAGTGACCGAGCGGGGGGGCCCACAGATACGCAGTATTTT.

This clone was seen a few times. The chain uses TRBV4-1 and TRBJ1-3; 7 bases agree with TRBD1. Germline trimming cut 4 bases from V and 0 bases from J; bases unmatched to any gene: 6. CDR1 and CDR2 (germline): MGHRA, YSYEKL. The CDR3 contains 16 residues. Here the CDR3 reads CASSLQGRFSGNTIYF. The CDR3 DNA reads as TGCGCCAGCAGCCTACAGGGGCGATTCTCTGGAAACACCATATATTTT.

This clone was seen only a few times. V and J are TRBV5-1 and TRBJ2-3; TRBD1 might be the D (5 bases). The V gene lost 7 bases and the J gene lost 2 bases, with 11 bases spanning the gap. Germline assignment: CDR1 SGHRS and CDR2 YFSETQ. The CDR3 is 13 amino acids. The CDR3 spells CASFVGPTDTQYF. The CDR3 coding sequence is TGCGCCAGCTTCGTGGGGCCCACAGATACGCAGTATTTT.